Presented here are 30 T cell receptor beta chains from one specimen sequenced in a study of blood T cell repertoires in COVID-19. Repertoires were generated with immunoSEQ multiplex PCR, while TCRdb's copy carries only in-frame clones and drops some. The sample has 15,000 to 20,000 clones, 89% seen once. Sequences were obtained from peripheral blood. Receptor source: a man aged 60 to 75 with active COVID-19.

This chain connects TRBV9 to TRBJ2-7, with 9 bases that match TRBD1. Per germline, CDR1 SGDLS and CDR2 YYNGEE. Losses at the gene ends were 0 bases for V and 7 bases for J; bases not matched to a gene: 11. The CDR3 totals 16 residues. The CDR3 nucleotides are TGTGCCAGCAGCGTAGAAGGGGGACAGGGTAGAGGGGAGCAGTACTTC. Encoded protein: CASSVEGGQGRGEQYF.

The CDR3 loop reads CASSFSYQETQYF. CDR3 in DNA: TGTGCCAGCAGCTTCTCGTACCAAGAGACCCAGTACTTC. V is TRBV7-2 and J is TRBJ2-5; no definite D call. The CDR3 loop spans 13 amino acids. Looked up from germline, CDR1 is SGHTA and CDR2 is FQGNSA. V was pared by 3 bases and J by 0 bases, with 5 bases between. Full variable domain (rest looked up from reference TRBV7-2 and TRBJ2-5): GAGVSQSPSNKVTEKGKDVELRCDPISGHTALYWYRQSLGQGLEFLIYFQGNSAPDKSGLPSDRFSAERTGGSVSTLTIQRTQQEDSAVYLCASSFSYQETQYFGPGTRLLVL.

The V gene is TRBV19, the J gene TRBJ2-5, with 8 bases lining up with TRBD2. J lost 5 bases, V lost 5 bases, and 10 bases had no gene match. Germline V lookup: CDR1 LNHDA, CDR2 SQIVND (reference sequence). The CDR3 sequence is 15 residues long. The chain's CDR3 is CASSGRSGGRETQYF. The CDR3 DNA sequence: TGTGCCAGTAGTGGCCGATCGGGAGGGAGGGAGACCCAGTACTTC.

The chain employs TRBV3-1 (or the pseudogene TRBV3-2) and TRBJ1-4; a weak D match, TRBD1 (5 bases). This CDR3 is built from 14 residues. The germline gives CDR1 LGHDT, CDR2 YNNKEL (reference sequence). The V end was cut by 5 bases, the J end by 1 base, with 8 bases between. CDR3 sequence reads: CASSGHGTNEKLFF. The CDR3 DNA sequence: TGTGCCAGCAGCGGACATGGAACTAATGAAAAACTGTTTTTT.

This sequence joins TRBV5-1 and TRBJ2-7; possibly TRBD1 for D (6 bases). This CDR3 spans 14 amino acids. Germline lookup yields CDR1 SGHRS and CDR2 YFSETQ. Between the trimmed V and J ends, which lost 0 bases and 2 bases, there was a span of 9 bases. The CDR3 bases are TGCGCCAGCAGCTTGGCAGGGGTCCCCTACGAGCAGTACTTC. Encoded protein: CASSLAGVPYEQYF. The complete variable domain, with remaining parts taken from reference TRBV5-1 and TRBJ2-7, reads KAGVTQTPRYLIKTRGQQVTLSCSPISGHRSVSWYQQTPGQGLQFLFEYFSETQRNKGNFPGRFSGRQFSNSRSEMNVSTLELGDSALYLCASSLAGVPYEQYFGPGTRLTVT.

The rearrangement links TRBV2 to TRBJ2-5; TRBD2 matches 7 bases. CDR3 length: 16 residues. Germline CDR1 is SNHLY and CDR2 is FYNNEI. J was trimmed by 1 base and V by 3 bases; bases with no gene match: 8. Here the CDR3 reads CASSENELAAQETQYF. The CDR3 DNA reads as TGTGCCAGCAGTGAGAATGAGCTAGCGGCCCAAGAGACCCAGTACTTC.

This clone was detected only once. V gene TRBV7-6 combines with J gene TRBJ1-2; D is perhaps TRBD1 (6 bases). In germline, CDR1 is SGHVS, CDR2 FNYEAQ. Trimming pared 5 bases from V and 0 bases from J, leaving 13 bases between. The CDR3 totals 15 residues. The DNA of the CDR3 is TGTGCCAGCAGCCAGTCGGCAGGGGCTAACTATGGCTACACCTTC. Its protein is CASSQSAGANYGYTF.

V usage is TRBV30 and J usage is TRBJ2-3; D is undetermined. Germline loops: CDR1 GTSNPN, CDR2 SVGIG (reference sequence). This CDR3 is 15 amino acids long. Trimming cost V 4 bases and J 0 bases, with 14 bases left between them. Here the CDR3 reads CAWISSYLSTDTQYF. CDR3 sequence (DNA): TGTGCCTGGATTTCATCTTACCTAAGCACAGATACGCAGTATTTT.

The chain couples TRBV7-2 to TRBJ2-1; D is undetermined. Germline CDR1 and CDR2: SGHTA and FQGNSA. V was clipped by 4 bases and J by 14 bases, with 15 bases between them. There are 12 residues in the CDR3. The CDR3 DNA reads TGTGCCAGCAGCTCAATGACTCCCCGGGAGTTCTTC. It yields the protein CASSSMTPREFF.

In nucleotides, the CDR3 is TGTGCCAGCACCACTAATTCCGGGGGGCAGATTTCACCCCTCCACTTT. It encodes CASTTNSGGQISPLHF. This chain joins TRBV4-2 and TRBJ1-6, with D perhaps TRBD1 (6 bases). This CDR3 region has 16 residues. The V end lost 7 bases, the J end lost 9 bases, and 22 bases lay between the germline ends. Per germline, CDR1 LGHNA and CDR2 YNFKEQ.

This clone came up once. J is TRBJ2-1 and V is TRBV28; possibly TRBD1 for D (5 bases). This CDR3 has 14 residues. Germline V gene sequence: CDR1 MDHEN, CDR2 SYDVKM. V was pared by 2 bases and J by 8 bases, with 13 bases between. The CDR3 sequence is CASSLRRALDEQFF. The CDR3 region has the DNA TGTGCCAGCAGTTTACGCAGGGCTCTGGATGAGCAGTTCTTC.

The V gene is TRBV21-1, the J gene TRBJ1-3; TRBD1 was called by the table and not checked on the DNA. TRBV21-1 is a listed pseudogene. The CDR3 length is 15 residues. The CDR3 here is CASRSDMSSGNTIYF. The CDR3 DNA reads TGTGCCAGCAGAAGTGACATGAGCTCTGGAAACACCATATATTTT.

J is TRBJ2-1 and V is TRBV6-6, with D uncertain. Germline V gene data show CDR1 as MNHNY and CDR2 as SVGAGI (reference sequence). The length of the CDR3 is 14 residues. V gave up 0 bases and J gave up 6 bases, with 9 bases separating them. The CDR3 coding sequence is TGTGCCAGCAGTTACTCTGGTAGCCCCAATGAGCAGTTCTTC. Protein product: CASSYSGSPNEQFF.

This chain links TRBV7-8 with TRBJ2-7, with D perhaps being TRBD1 or TRBD2 (5 bases each). CDR3 length: 15 residues. Germline assignment: CDR1 SGHVS and CDR2 FQNEAQ. The V and J ends lost 6 bases and 0 bases respectively, with 15 bases between them. CDR3 loop: CASRRQTKTSYEQYF. DNA of the CDR3: TGTGCCAGCAGGCGACAGACTAAGACCTCCTACGAGCAGTACTTC.

The chain has TRBV19 and TRBJ2-5, with 9 bases matching TRBD2. Germline V gene data show CDR1 as LNHDA and CDR2 as SQIVND (reference sequence). The length of the CDR3 is 17 residues. The J segment lost 5 bases and the V segment lost 3 bases, leaving 13 bases of the junction unmatched. The CDR3 bases are TGTGCCAGTAGTATTGGTTACGGCGGGGGGGCAAAGGAGACCCAGTACTTC. Translation: CASSIGYGGGAKETQYF.

The chain combines TRBV10-3 with TRBJ1-2; D call uncertain. CDR1 ENHRY and CDR2 SYGVKD come from the germline V gene. The V end lost 0 bases, the J end lost 9 bases, and 14 bases lay between the germline ends. The CDR3 runs to 14 residues. Here the CDR3 DNA reads TGTGCCATCAGTGAGTCTCCCCCGGTCCCGCGCTACACCTTC. Protein: CAISESPPVPRYTF.

The chain carries TRBV28 and TRBJ2-2; no clear D. Trimming stripped 6 bases from V and 1 base from J, with 6 bases between. CDR3 length: 13 amino acids. The germline gives CDR1 MDHEN, CDR2 SYDVKM. The CDR3 is CASSNRNTGELFF. For the CDR3, the DNA is TGTGCCAGCAGCAACAGGAACACCGGGGAGCTGTTTTTT. Drawing the rest from reference TRBV28 and TRBJ2-2, the complete variable domain is DVKVTQSSRYLVKRTGEKVFLECVQDMDHENMFWYRQDPGLGLRLIYFSYDVKMKEKGDIPEGYSVSREKKERFSLILESASTNQTSMYLCASSNRNTGELFFGEGSRLTVL.

The rearrangement uses TRBV20-1 and TRBJ2-7; TRBD1 might be the D (5 bases). The CDR3 runs 12 residues. Trimming shortened V by 3 bases and J by 6 bases, and 12 bases separated the two germline ends. Germline loops: CDR1 DFQATT, CDR2 SNEGSKA (reference sequence). In DNA, the CDR3 is TGCAGTGCTAGTACCAGGGCCAGCGAGCAGTACTTC. It translates to CSASTRASEQYF.

The V and J genes are TRBV28 and TRBJ2-7, with D perhaps TRBD1 (5 bases). The germline V gene has CDR1 MDHEN and CDR2 SYDVKM. V was pared by 6 bases and J by 1 base, with 22 bases between. This CDR3 comprises 17 residues. CDR3 nucleotides: TGTGCCAGCAGCACCGAACCTAAGACAGCCTTTTCCTACGAGCAGTACTTC. As protein: CASSTEPKTAFSYEQYF. The full variable domain, completed using reference TRBV28 and TRBJ2-7, is DVKVTQSSRYLVKRTGEKVFLECVQDMDHENMFWYRQDPGLGLRLIYFSYDVKMKEKGDIPEGYSVSREKKERFSLILESASTNQTSMYLCASSTEPKTAFSYEQYFGPGTRLTVT.

V usage is TRBV7-2 and J usage is TRBJ2-5, with TRBD2 matching over 8 bases. The CDR3 runs 15 residues. The germline V gene encodes CDR1 SGHTA and CDR2 FQGNSA. V shed 5 bases, J shed 1 base, and the junction held 6 bases outside the gene matches. The CDR3 is CASSPPSGLQETQYF. The DNA of the CDR3 is TGTGCCAGCAGCCCTCCTAGCGGGCTCCAAGAGACCCAGTACTTC. The whole variable domain, remainder taken from reference TRBV7-2 and TRBJ2-5, is GAGVSQSPSNKVTEKGKDVELRCDPISGHTALYWYRQSLGQGLEFLIYFQGNSAPDKSGLPSDRFSAERTGGSVSTLTIQRTQQEDSAVYLCASSPPSGLQETQYFGPGTRLLVL.

The rearrangement links TRBV27 to TRBJ2-3; a weak D match, TRBD1 (6 bases). The ends were cut back, 5 bases at V and 2 bases at J, with 11 bases in the middle. The CDR3 is 14 residues long. The germline V gene encodes CDR1 MNHEY and CDR2 SMNVEV (reference sequence). CDR3 protein: CASSPQGFTDTQYF. As DNA, the CDR3 is TGTGCCAGCAGTCCCCAGGGGTTCACAGATACGCAGTATTTT.

V gene TRBV19 combines with J gene TRBJ2-3; D is ambiguous. This CDR3 has 14 amino acids. Germline V gene data show CDR1 as LNHDA and CDR2 as SQIVND (reference sequence). The V end lost 8 bases, the J end lost 2 bases, and 14 bases lay between the germline ends. This chain's CDR3 is CASSQAKFTDTQYF. The CDR3 DNA reads TGTGCCAGTTCTCAAGCCAAATTCACAGATACGCAGTATTTT. Supplemented by reference TRBV19 and TRBJ2-3, the full variable domain reads DGGITQSPKYLFRKEGQNVTLSCEQNLNHDAMYWYRQDPGQGLRLIYYSQIVNDFQKGDIAEGYSVSREKKESFPLTVTSAQKNPTAFYLCASSQAKFTDTQYFGPGTRLTVL.

The CDR3, as DNA: TGTGCCAGCAGCCAACAGGGGGTATCAGATACGCAGTATTTT. It specifies CASSQQGVSDTQYF. The chain combines TRBV6-5 with TRBJ2-3, with 8 bases identical to TRBD1. Per germline, CDR1 MNHEY and CDR2 SVGAGI. CDR3 length: 14 residues. After removal of 6 bases from V and 4 bases from J, the junction contained 6 bases not matched to a gene.

The genes are TRBV20-1 and TRBJ2-3; TRBD2 matches 11 bases. CDR1 is DFQATT and CDR2 is SNEGSKA in the germline V gene (reference sequence). After removal of 3 bases from V and 6 bases from J, the junction contained 11 bases not matched to a gene. The CDR3 is 16 amino acids. In DNA, the CDR3 is TGCAGTGCTAGTACCCCACTAGCGGGAGAAATGGATACGCAGTATTTT. It translates to CSASTPLAGEMDTQYF.

This clone appeared a single time. V usage is TRBV6-1 and J usage is TRBJ2-7, with TRBD1 matching 11 bases. The CDR3 spans 15 residues. The V and J ends lost 3 bases and 6 bases, in that order; junction bases with no gene match: 7. CDR1 and CDR2 (germline): MNHNS, SASEGT. The CDR3 spells CASSDTTGTGGEQYF. The CDR3 DNA sequence: TGTGCCAGCAGTGATACAACCGGGACAGGGGGCGAGCAGTACTTC.

The chain joins TRBV18 to TRBJ2-5; 7 bases fit TRBD2. The CDR3 totals 14 residues. The J segment lost 1 base and the V segment lost 3 bases, leaving 2 bases of the junction unmatched. CDR1 is KGHSH and CDR2 is LQKENI in the germline V gene. In nucleotides, the CDR3 is TGTGCCAGCTCACCCCGGGGGGTCCAAGAGACCCAGTACTTC. Translating gives CASSPRGVQETQYF.

The chain recombines TRBV6-5 with TRBJ2-1; a possible D gene is TRBD1 (5 bases). Germline V gene lookup returns CDR1 MNHEY and CDR2 SVGAGI. The CDR3 covers 14 residues. Trimming shortened V by 6 bases and J by 6 bases, and 15 bases separated the two germline ends. The CDR3 nucleotides are TGTGCCAGCAGAGGAAGAACAGGCTCCAATGAGCAGTTCTTC. Translating it yields CASRGRTGSNEQFF.

This chain links TRBV9 with TRBJ1-3; 7 bases line up with TRBD1. J was trimmed by 0 bases and V by 0 bases; bases with no gene match: 3. The CDR3 loop spans 16 amino acids. The germline gives CDR1 SGDLS, CDR2 YYNGEE. The CDR3 region has the DNA TGTGCCAGCAGCGTAGCGGGACAGAGCTCTGGAAACACCATATATTTT. This encodes CASSVAGQSSGNTIYF.

This rearrangement joins TRBV30 to TRBJ2-6; D possibly corresponds to TRBD1 (5 bases). With 2 bases removed from V and 0 bases from J, the gap between germline ends came to 11 bases. Germline CDR1 GTSNPN, CDR2 SVGIG (reference sequence). This CDR3 comprises 16 residues. The DNA of the CDR3 is TGTGCCTGGAGTCCCTCAGGGATCTCTGGGGCCAACGTCCTGACTTTC. Residues: CAWSPSGISGANVLTF.

The rearrangement links TRBV4-1 to TRBJ2-3, with 12 positions matching TRBD2. The junction had 9 bases not matched to a gene; V was cut back by 2 bases and J by 6 bases. Germline-derived CDR1 and CDR2 are MGHRA and YSYEKL. The length of the CDR3 is 17 residues. The CDR3 sequence: CASSQFVPSGRADTQYF. CDR3 DNA sequence: TGCGCCAGCAGCCAATTCGTTCCTAGCGGGAGGGCCGATACGCAGTATTTT.